This entry describes one TCR beta chain. CDR1 SGHRS and CDR2 YFSETQ come from the germline V gene. There are 14 residues in the CDR3. J lost 4 bases, V lost 7 bases, and 8 bases had no gene match. The method was immunoSEQ multiplex PCR; TCRdb's version includes in-frame clones alone and lacks a portion of them. The data contain tens of thousands of clones, approximately 90% of them singletons. These data come from a study of resident and recirculating memory T cells in vitiligo. Study in general: Each patient gave two lesional and two nonlesional epidermal shave biopsies, plus PBMCs.

The sequence was obtained from a male donor with vitiligo. The chain is built from TRBV5-1 and TRBJ1-2; 9 positions match TRBD1. The sequenced material came from blood. CDR3 protein: CASRRDRDFYGYTF. The CDR3 region has the DNA TGCGCCAGCCGCCGGGACAGGGACTTCTATGGCTACACCTTC.